A single sample gave rise to the 25 T cell receptor beta chains below, sequenced in a study of blood T cell repertoires in COVID-19. Measured with immunoSEQ multiplex PCR; TCRdb has only the in-frame clones, and not every one. The sample yields 210,000 or so clones, around four fifths seen once. The sample consisted of peripheral blood. The source of these receptors is a woman of 80 years or more with active or convalescent COVID-19.

The J gene is TRBJ2-1, the V gene TRBV24-1; a weak D match, TRBD1 (5 bases). V gave up 1 base and J gave up 13 bases, with 13 bases separating them. The CDR3 runs 13 residues. Germline V lookup: CDR1 KGHDR, CDR2 SFDVKD. CDR3 protein: CATSDLATREQFF. The CDR3 nucleotides are TGTGCCACCAGTGATTTAGCGACCAGGGAACAGTTCTTC.

V and J are TRBV5-4 and TRBJ2-7; maybe TRBD2 (6 bases). The CDR3 runs to 13 residues. Germline V gives CDR1 SGHNT, CDR2 YYREEE (reference sequence). The V end lost 4 bases, the J end lost 0 bases, and 8 bases lay between the germline ends. The CDR3 reads CASSGGTSYEQYF. The CDR3 DNA sequence: TGTGCCAGCAGCGGGGGGACCTCCTACGAGCAGTACTTC.

The sample holds a few counts of this clone. The V gene is TRBV5-1, the J gene TRBJ2-2; D may be TRBD2 (6 bases). Germline lookup yields CDR1 SGHRS and CDR2 YFSETQ. Trimming took 4 bases from V and 3 from J, leaving 10 bases between them. The CDR3 runs to 14 residues. CDR3 loop: CASSATGDTGELFF. The CDR3 nucleotides are TGCGCCAGCAGCGCAACGGGGGACACCGGGGAGCTGTTTTTT.

The chain employs TRBV6-6 and TRBJ2-5; no clear D gene. The germline V gene has CDR1 MNHNY and CDR2 SVGAGI (reference sequence). This CDR3 comprises 11 residues. V dropped 6 bases and J dropped 5 bases, with 7 bases sitting between them. CDR3 in amino acids: CASSWRETQYF. The CDR3 DNA is TGTGCCAGCAGCTGGCGGGAGACCCAGTACTTC.

The CDR3 DNA reads as TGTGCCAGCAGCTGGACAGTTAACTATGGCTACACCTTC. Protein: CASSWTVNYGYTF. The chain recombines TRBV12-3 or TRBV12-4 with TRBJ1-2, with a weak D call TRBD1 (6 bases). V was pared by 6 bases and J by 1 base, with 9 bases between. The CDR3 loop spans 13 amino acids.

The chain uses TRBV19 and TRBJ1-4; D not certain. V shed 6 bases and J shed 7 bases, with 15 bases lying between them. Germline CDR1 reads LNHDA; CDR2 reads SQIVND (reference sequence). This CDR3 is built from 14 residues. The CDR3 sequence is CASRDTGGAEKLFF. The CDR3 DNA follows: TGTGCCAGTAGAGACACGGGAGGTGCTGAAAAACTGTTTTTT.

The CDR3: CASSLSGRRARYEQYF. The CDR3 coding sequence is TGTGCCAGCAGCCTATCCGGGAGACGGGCGAGGTACGAGCAGTACTTC. The chain carries TRBV11-2 and TRBJ2-7, with D possibly matching TRBD2 (6 bases). CDR3 length: 16 residues. Trimming removed 5 bases from V and 4 bases from J, with 21 bases in between. In germline, CDR1 is SGHAT, CDR2 FQNNGV.

The chain uses TRBV7-2 and TRBJ2-3, with D unresolved. The ends were cut back, 5 bases at V and 4 bases at J, with 13 bases in the middle. Germline V gene sequence: CDR1 SGHTA, CDR2 FQGNSA. The CDR3 spans 14 residues. In DNA form, the CDR3 reads TGTGCCAGCAGCCCCCGGTGGAGCGCAGATACGCAGTATTTT. This codes for CASSPRWSADTQYF. Filled out from reference TRBV7-2 and TRBJ2-3, the complete variable domain reads GAGVSQSPSNKVTEKGKDVELRCDPISGHTALYWYRQSLGQGLEFLIYFQGNSAPDKSGLPSDRFSAERTGGSVSTLTIQRTQQEDSAVYLCASSPRWSADTQYFGPGTRLTVL.

The rearrangement uses TRBV4-1 and TRBJ1-6; D uncertain. There are 19 residues in the CDR3. Trimming removed 0 bases from V and 0 bases from J, with 15 bases in between. The germline gives CDR1 MGHRA, CDR2 YSYEKL. CDR3 bases: TGCGCCAGCAGCCAAGACCGTCAGAGGTTAGGCTCCTATAATTCACCCCTCCACTTT. This codes for CASSQDRQRLGSYNSPLHF.

J is TRBJ1-1 and V is TRBV28, with D uncertain. Germline CDR1 MDHEN, CDR2 SYDVKM. Between the trimmed V and J ends, which lost 3 bases and 1 base, there was a span of 12 bases. This CDR3 is built from 15 residues. The CDR3 nucleotides read TGTGCCAGCAGTTTCAGGATAAGAAAGAACACTGAAGCTTTCTTT. Its translation is CASSFRIRKNTEAFF.

This chain uses TRBV7-2 with TRBJ2-7, with TRBD2 as a possible D gene (6 bases). This CDR3 is built from 13 residues. Germline V gene lookup returns CDR1 SGHTA and CDR2 FQGNSA. Trimming stripped 4 bases from V and 7 bases from J, with 14 bases between. CDR3 loop: CASSSGLPLEQYF. The CDR3 DNA is TGTGCCAGCAGCTCTGGACTACCCTTAGAGCAGTACTTC.

This rearrangement joins TRBV29-1 to TRBJ1-4; 8 bases align to TRBD1. CDR1 SQVTM and CDR2 ANQGSEA come from the germline V gene. V shed 6 bases, J shed 7 bases, and the junction held 4 bases outside the gene matches. This CDR3 comprises 12 residues. The CDR3 is CSVGTGPEKLFF. Written as DNA, the CDR3 is TGCAGCGTGGGGACAGGTCCTGAAAAACTGTTTTTT.

The CDR3 spells CASSPPGQGAPGELFF. The CDR3, as DNA: TGTGCCAGCAGCCCCCCGGGACAGGGGGCCCCCGGGGAGCTGTTTTTT. The chain joins TRBV7-3 to TRBJ2-2; the match to TRBD1 covers 12 bases. CDR1 and CDR2 (germline): SGHTA, FQGTGA. This CDR3 is 16 amino acids long. With 5 bases clipped from V and 6 bases from J, the junction kept 7 bases outside the gene matches.

This clone was found once. The V gene is TRBV4-3, the J gene TRBJ2-2; 8 bases line up with TRBD2. V shed 1 base, J shed 6 bases, and the junction held 7 bases outside the gene matches. Per germline, CDR1 LGHNA and CDR2 YSLEER. This CDR3 has 16 residues. The DNA for the CDR3 is TGCGCCAGCAGCCAAGGTAGCGGGAACTGGGCCGGGGAGCTGTTTTTT. This gives the protein CASSQGSGNWAGELFF.

The chain recombines TRBV5-1 with TRBJ2-2, with D perhaps matching TRBD2 (7 bases). This CDR3 contains 17 residues. The germline V and J ends were trimmed by 2 bases and 4 bases, with 18 bases remaining between them. Germline V gives CDR1 SGHRS, CDR2 YFSETQ. The CDR3 sequence is CASSLGLGDTGTGELFF. In DNA form, the CDR3 reads TGCGCCAGCAGCTTAGGACTAGGGGACACTGGCACCGGGGAGCTGTTTTTT.

The chain is built from TRBV27 and TRBJ2-5, with TRBD1 as a possible D gene (6 bases). The CDR3 loop spans 14 amino acids. Trimming cost V 6 bases and J 5 bases, with 16 bases left between them. The germline V gene encodes CDR1 MNHEY and CDR2 SMNVEV (reference sequence). The CDR3 sequence is CASRSLGTHETQYF. DNA for the CDR3: TGTGCCAGCAGATCCCTTGGGACACACGAGACCCAGTACTTC.

V usage is TRBV11-3 and J usage is TRBJ2-3; 7 bases fit TRBD2. With V trimmed by 1 base and J by 2 bases, 3 bases remained unmatched. Germline V gene sequence: CDR1 SGHNT, CDR2 YENEEA. CDR3 length equals 15 residues. CDR3 region: CASSLAGGNTDTQYF. CDR3 coding DNA: TGTGCCAGCAGCTTAGCCGGGGGGAACACAGATACGCAGTATTTT.

This chain connects TRBV28 to TRBJ1-2, with 11 bases aligning to TRBD1. Germline CDR1 MDHEN, CDR2 SYDVKM. V shed 7 bases, J shed 6 bases, and the junction held 10 bases outside the gene matches. This CDR3 comprises 15 residues. The CDR3 region is CASTIPGQGGHGYTF. DNA for the CDR3: TGTGCCAGCACGATACCGGGACAGGGGGGTCATGGCTACACCTTC.

This clone was counted only a few times. CDR3 coding DNA: TGTGCCATCAGTGACCAGAGCGGGAGAGGATCCTACGAGCAGTACTTC. This encodes CAISDQSGRGSYEQYF. The gene calls are TRBV10-3 and TRBJ2-7; the match to TRBD2 covers 8 bases. J lost 1 base, V lost 3 bases, and 8 bases had no gene match. CDR1 is ENHRY, CDR2 SYGVKD, per germline. The CDR3 is 16 residues long.

The chain carries TRBV25-1 and TRBJ1-1, with D possibly TRBD1 on 5 matching bases. The V gene's germline CDR1 is MGHDK and CDR2 SYGVNS. V lost 5 bases, J lost 1 base, and 11 bases lay in between. The CDR3 extends over 14 amino acids. This CDR3 reads CASSSRVWNTEAFF. CDR3 coding DNA: TGTGCCAGCAGTTCCAGGGTTTGGAACACTGAAGCTTTCTTT.

The V gene is TRBV2, the J gene TRBJ1-1; tentative D call: TRBD1 (6 bases). The germline V gene encodes CDR1 SNHLY and CDR2 FYNNEI. This CDR3 has 13 amino acids. V lost 8 bases and J 0 bases, leaving 10 bases between the germline ends. CDR3 nucleotide sequence: TGTGCCAGCGAGTCAGGGGTGAACACTGAAGCTTTCTTT. Amino acids: CASESGVNTEAFF.

The chain combines TRBV13 with TRBJ2-3, with 8 bases lining up with TRBD2. J was trimmed by 4 bases and V by 4 bases; bases with no gene match: 7. CDR1 and CDR2 (germline): PRHDT, FYEKMQ (reference sequence). CDR3 length: 15 amino acids. The CDR3: CASSYWREAADTQYF. CDR3 nucleotide sequence: TGTGCCAGCAGCTATTGGCGGGAGGCCGCAGATACGCAGTATTTT.

The chain recombines TRBV6-2 or TRBV6-3 with TRBJ2-7, with 10 bases identical to TRBD1. The CDR3 is 17 amino acids. The V and J ends lost 5 bases and 2 bases, in that order; junction bases with no gene match: 12. Germline-derived CDR1 and CDR2 are MNHEY and SVGEGT. The CDR3 region has the DNA TGTGCCAGCAGTCACAGATTAGCGGGACAGGGGCCCTACGAGCAGTACTTC. It yields the protein CASSHRLAGQGPYEQYF.

V gene TRBV6-2 or TRBV6-3 combines with J gene TRBJ2-7; perhaps TRBD1 as D (5 bases). Germline CDR1 and CDR2: MNHEY and SVGEGT. Trimming took 6 bases from V and 2 from J, leaving 17 bases between them. The length of the CDR3 is 15 residues. As DNA, the CDR3 is TGTGCCAGCAGCCCCTTCAACAGGTATCCCTACGAGCAGTACTTC. Translated, it gives CASSPFNRYPYEQYF.

This clone was seen once. This chain links TRBV5-1 with TRBJ2-5; TRBD1 aligns across 8 bases. After removal of 4 bases from V and 1 base from J, the junction contained 3 bases not matched to a gene. CDR1 and CDR2 (germline): SGHRS, YFSETQ. This CDR3 has 14 residues. In DNA form, the CDR3 reads TGCGCCAGCAGCCCTGGGACAGGCCAAGAGACCCAGTACTTC. Translated: CASSPGTGQETQYF. Filled out from reference TRBV5-1 and TRBJ2-5, the complete variable domain reads KAGVTQTPRYLIKTRGQQVTLSCSPISGHRSVSWYQQTPGQGLQFLFEYFSETQRNKGNFPGRFSGRQFSNSRSEMNVSTLELGDSALYLCASSPGTGQETQYFGPGTRLLVL.